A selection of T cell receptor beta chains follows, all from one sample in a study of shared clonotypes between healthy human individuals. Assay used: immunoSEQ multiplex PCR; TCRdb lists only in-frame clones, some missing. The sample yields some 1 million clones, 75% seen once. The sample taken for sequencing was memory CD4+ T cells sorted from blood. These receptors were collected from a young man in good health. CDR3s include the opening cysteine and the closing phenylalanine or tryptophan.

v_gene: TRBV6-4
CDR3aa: CASSVRTAHEQYF

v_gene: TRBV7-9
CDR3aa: CASSSGTSGIVGSYEQYF

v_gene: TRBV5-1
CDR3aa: CASREGGGQGETQYF

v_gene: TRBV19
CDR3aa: CASSIAMRAYTEAFF

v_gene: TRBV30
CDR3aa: CAWSFAVGGRAETQYF

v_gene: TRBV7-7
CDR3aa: CASSPNPSGKTNTGELFF

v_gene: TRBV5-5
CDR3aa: CASSLGGGLDEAFF

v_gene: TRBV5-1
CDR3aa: CASSIGQGTLYGYTF

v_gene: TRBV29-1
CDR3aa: CSLRRGDEQFF

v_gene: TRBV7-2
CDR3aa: CASSQDIFGTGTPYEQYF

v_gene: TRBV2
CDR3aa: CASSGLAGTGELFF

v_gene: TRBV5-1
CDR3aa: CASSLGGAGELFF

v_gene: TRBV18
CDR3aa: CASSPTLAGAPSGQFF

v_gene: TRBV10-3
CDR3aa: CAISASGFNEQFF

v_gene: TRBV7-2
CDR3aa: CASSLASGSYPGETQYF

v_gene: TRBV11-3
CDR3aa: CASSTGAQETQYF

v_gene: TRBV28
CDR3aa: CASSLEKNYGYTF

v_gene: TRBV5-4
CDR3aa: CASSPESSYNEQFF

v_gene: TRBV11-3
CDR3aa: CASSPRQGKGQETQYF

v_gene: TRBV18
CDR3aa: CASSPSNNEQFF

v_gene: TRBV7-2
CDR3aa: CASSQYVGELFF

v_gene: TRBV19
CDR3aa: CASSRTLFYEQYF

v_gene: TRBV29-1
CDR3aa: CSVGPSTSGGRDTQYF

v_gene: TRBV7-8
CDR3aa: CASSFTGGSSGANVLTF

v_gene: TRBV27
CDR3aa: CASKWDRESPQPLHF

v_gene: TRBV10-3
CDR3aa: CAIRAGEPGELFF

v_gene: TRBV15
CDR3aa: CATSRSRTGGARTNEKLFF

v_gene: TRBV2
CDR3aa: CASMEGPYNEQFF

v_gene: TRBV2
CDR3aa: CASRILGLAATGELFF

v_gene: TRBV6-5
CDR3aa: CASSYSNPATTEAFF

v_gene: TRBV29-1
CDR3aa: CSVGTSGIEQYF

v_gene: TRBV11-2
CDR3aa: CASSSAGSSTDTQYF

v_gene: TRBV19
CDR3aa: CASSRDRGGRELFF

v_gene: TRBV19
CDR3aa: CASSRKTQYF

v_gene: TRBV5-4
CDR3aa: CASSRDRGLQETQYF

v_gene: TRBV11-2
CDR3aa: CASSFRQSNYNEQFF

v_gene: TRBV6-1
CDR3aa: CASSEEGAASEQYF

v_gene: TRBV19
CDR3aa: CASSMRVAGGQETQYF

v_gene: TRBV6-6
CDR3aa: CASTGTAGNTIYF

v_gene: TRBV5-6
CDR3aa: CASSLMGRGRGTDTQYF

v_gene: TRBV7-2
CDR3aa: CASSSRQGTDTQYF

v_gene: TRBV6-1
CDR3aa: CASSGRDTLNYGYTF

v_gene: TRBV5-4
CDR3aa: CASSLVGGTYEQYF

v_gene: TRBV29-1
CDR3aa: CSVLVRGDYGYTF

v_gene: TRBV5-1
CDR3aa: CASSRSGVTDTQYF

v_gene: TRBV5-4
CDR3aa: CASSLDISGNTGELFF

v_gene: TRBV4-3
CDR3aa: CASSQREVAGELFF

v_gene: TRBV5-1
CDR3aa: CASSLGGRTYEQYF

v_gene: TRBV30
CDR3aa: CAWSKARTSGSYNEQFF

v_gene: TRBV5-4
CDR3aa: CASSKWTGGDEKLFF

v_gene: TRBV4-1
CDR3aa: CASSQERQTRSDTQYF

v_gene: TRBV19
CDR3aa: CASSISSPDTQYF

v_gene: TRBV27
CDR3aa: CASSFYGGVGEQYF

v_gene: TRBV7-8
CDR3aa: CASSQTSVGYNEQFF

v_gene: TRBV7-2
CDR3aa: CASSPPVGTGELFF